The 11 T cell receptor beta chains presented below share a single source sample, sequenced in a study of post-analysis software for immune sequencing data. Unique molecular identifiers featured in each of the TCR beta cDNA libraries. TCRdb fed the PCR reads into MiXCR, producing one record per CDR3 protein. Of 800,000 to 950,000 distinct CDR3 sequences listed, 53% were seen once; the top ten hold roughly 4.4%. General observations from the study: There were roughly 5 TRBV segments more frequent in patients than controls, and TRBV5-6, TRBV5-1 and TRBV20-1 were among them.

The antigens for these receptors are not known. The sequenced material came from blood. These TCRs come from a girl under 18 with multiple sclerosis.

This clonotype has a count of ten or more. The chain carries TRBV7-2 and TRBJ1-2, with D possibly matching TRBD1 (5 bases). CDR1 and CDR2 from the germline V gene are SGHTA and FQGNSA. The CDR3 length is 13 residues. Trimming stripped 1 base from V and 2 bases from J, with 5 bases between. This chain's CDR3 is CASSLGQNYGYTF. CDR3 nucleotide sequence: TGTGCCAGCAGCTTAGGACAGAACTATGGCTACACCTTC.

This clonotype occurred a few times. The chain uses TRBV20-1 and TRBJ2-5; D remains unclear. This CDR3 comprises 13 residues. V lost 3 bases, J lost 5 bases, and 13 bases lay in between. Germline lookup yields CDR1 DFQATT and CDR2 SNEGSKA (reference sequence). CDR3 coding DNA: TGCAGTGCTAGCTTGAGCGCGGCGGAGACCCAGTACTTC. Translated, it gives CSASLSAAETQYF.

V is TRBV29-1 and J is TRBJ2-3, with TRBD2 as a possible D gene (6 bases). Trimming removed 5 bases from V and 2 bases from J, with 8 bases in between. The CDR3 sequence is 12 residues long. The germline V gene has CDR1 SQVTM and CDR2 ANQGSEA. The DNA of the CDR3 is TGCAGCGTTTTAGCGGACACAGATACGCAGTATTTT. As protein: CSVLADTDTQYF.

This clonotype turned up a few times. The chain employs TRBV20-1 and TRBJ2-7; 12 bases are shared with TRBD2. The V gene end was trimmed by 0 bases and the J gene end by 4 bases; junction bases not matched to a gene: 1. Germline CDR1 reads DFQATT; CDR2 reads SNEGSKA (reference sequence). The CDR3 runs to 14 residues. The CDR3 sequence is CSAREGTSGYEQYF. CDR3 nucleotide sequence: TGCAGTGCTAGAGAAGGGACTAGCGGGTACGAGCAGTACTTC.

J is TRBJ2-1 and V is TRBV27; 10 positions match TRBD2. The V gene's germline CDR1 is MNHEY and CDR2 SMNVEV (reference sequence). The V and J ends lost 6 bases and 9 bases, in that order; junction bases with no gene match: 11. CDR3 length: 15 amino acids. The CDR3 coding sequence is TGTGCCAGCAGCCTACTAGCGGGATGGGTCAGTGAGCAGTTCTTC. It codes for CASSLLAGWVSEQFF.

The chain carries TRBV4-1 and TRBJ1-2, with a tentative D call TRBD1 (5 bases). This CDR3 contains 17 residues. From germline, CDR1 is MGHRA and CDR2 YSYEKL. Trimming took 0 bases from V and 6 from J, leaving 20 bases between them. In DNA form, the CDR3 reads TGCGCCAGCAGCCAAGATCGCACGGGGGTTCGATTCGATGGCTACACCTTC. Translated, it gives CASSQDRTGVRFDGYTF.

This chain joins TRBV15 and TRBJ2-3; D ambiguous. CDR1 and CDR2 from the germline V gene are LNHNV and YYDKDF (reference sequence). The V gene lost 4 bases and the J gene lost 2 bases, with 10 bases spanning the gap. The CDR3 is 14 amino acids. The CDR3 spells CATSKRGDTDTQYF. DNA for the CDR3: TGTGCCACCAGCAAAAGAGGCGACACAGATACGCAGTATTTT.

The J gene is TRBJ2-1, the V gene TRBV27; 7 bases align to TRBD2. The CDR3 totals 17 residues. V shed 5 bases, J shed 7 bases, and the junction held 17 bases outside the gene matches. Germline V lookup: CDR1 MNHEY, CDR2 SMNVEV (reference sequence). The CDR3 spells CASSPHRTHGGRNEQFF. The CDR3, as DNA: TGTGCCAGCAGTCCCCATCGGACCCACGGGGGGAGGAATGAGCAGTTCTTC.

This clonotype occurred a few times. J is TRBJ1-2 and V is TRBV12-3 or TRBV12-4; 7 bases map to TRBD1. V dropped 6 bases and J dropped 7; count of bases not matched to a gene: 2. CDR3 length equals 11 residues. The DNA for the CDR3 is TGTGCCAGCAGCCGACAGGGTGGCTACACCTTC. Protein: CASSRQGGYTF.

J is TRBJ2-2 and V is TRBV9; the match to TRBD2 covers 8 bases. Germline assignment: CDR1 SGDLS and CDR2 YYNGEE. The CDR3 loop spans 16 amino acids. After removal of 1 base from V and 1 base from J, the junction contained 3 bases not matched to a gene. CDR3 region: CASSVWLAGNTGELFF. The CDR3 DNA sequence: TGTGCCAGCAGCGTATGGCTAGCGGGGAACACCGGGGAGCTGTTTTTT.

This clonotype has a count of ten or more. The chain joins TRBV7-2 to TRBJ2-1; TRBD2 is a possible D gene (6 bases). The V end lost 3 bases, the J end lost 1 base, and 13 bases lay between the germline ends. The V gene's germline CDR1 is SGHTA and CDR2 FQGNSA. The CDR3 is 16 residues long. The DNA of the CDR3 is TGTGCCAGCAGCTTCGGAGGGGCCCCGTCCTACAATGAGCAGTTCTTC. This translates into CASSFGGAPSYNEQFF.